The 32 T cell receptor beta chains reported below all come from one sample, sequenced in a study of Graves' ophthalmopathy and Graves' hyperthyroidism. The sequenced template was RNA, covering the TCR beta CDR3 region. Second-round multiplex PCR followed a first-round RT-PCR using HTBI primers. TCRdb reprocessed the multiplex PCR reads via MiXCR and lists one record per CDR3 protein. The table has hundreds of thousands of distinct CDR3 sequences, around a fifth seen once. The sample comprised peripheral blood. Every receptor here comes from a woman aged 18 to 35 with stable Graves' hyperthyroidism. Some clones in this sample may be carry-over from other donors' samples.

This clonotype appeared once. The chain carries TRBV6-5 and TRBJ1-1, with D maybe TRBD1 (5 bases). Germline CDR1 MNHEY, CDR2 SVGAGI. There are 16 residues in the CDR3. Trimming shortened V by 0 bases and J by 0 bases, and 11 bases separated the two germline ends. CDR3 in amino acids: CASSYSPGPMNTEAFF. The CDR3 DNA reads as TGTGCCAGCAGTTACTCCCCGGGACCGATGAACACTGAAGCTTTCTTT.

The V gene is TRBV20-1, the J gene TRBJ2-5; 11 nucleotides line up with TRBD2. J gave up 7 bases and V 0 bases, and 7 bases lay outside the gene matches. The germline V gene encodes CDR1 DFQATT and CDR2 SNEGSKA (reference sequence). This CDR3 region has 15 residues. The CDR3 DNA sequence: TGCAGTGCTAGAGATGGGACTAGCGGTACCGGGACCCAGTACTTC. This gives the protein CSARDGTSGTGTQYF.

There are a few counts of this clonotype. The chain couples TRBV11-2 to TRBJ2-7; D may be TRBD1 (5 bases). Trimming took off 1 base at V and 2 bases at J, with 12 bases between the two ends. Germline loops: CDR1 SGHAT, CDR2 FQNNGV. The CDR3 loop spans 15 amino acids. CDR3 nucleotide sequence: TGTGCCAGCAGCTTAGGAGGCAGGGTTACCTACGAGCAGTACTTC. Translating gives CASSLGGRVTYEQYF.

This clonotype has at least ten counts. The J gene is TRBJ2-5, the V gene TRBV30; unclear D gene. CDR1 is GTSNPN, CDR2 SVGIG, per germline (reference sequence). The CDR3 runs to 13 residues. V was clipped by 0 bases and J by 5 bases, with 10 bases between them. The CDR3 loop reads CAWSVLTRETQYF. The CDR3 coding sequence is TGTGCCTGGAGTGTACTTACTCGGGAGACCCAGTACTTC.

The V and J genes are TRBV27 and TRBJ1-6, with TRBD1 as a possible D gene (6 bases). V was pared by 0 bases and J by 9 bases, with 9 bases between. Germline V gene data show CDR1 as MNHEY and CDR2 as SMNVEV (reference sequence). The CDR3 loop spans 14 amino acids. For the CDR3, the DNA is TGTGCCAGCAGTTTATCAAGGGGGGCTTCACCCCTCCACTTT. Residues: CASSLSRGASPLHF.

This clonotype came up a few times. A junction end diverges from the germline sequence, so it may reflect a read error. The chain couples TRBV20-1 to TRBJ2-2; the D gene is possibly TRBD2 (6 bases). The CDR3 is 15 amino acids. CDR1 is DFQATT, CDR2 SNEGSKA, per germline (reference sequence). This chain's CDR3 is CSARGSFLNHRELLF. Here the CDR3 DNA reads TGCAGTGCTAGAGGGTCATTTCTGAACCACCGGGAGCTGCTTTTT.

In its sample, this clonotype was seen many times. V gene TRBV13 combines with J gene TRBJ2-2; D not certain. V gave up 0 bases and J gave up 5 bases, with 13 bases separating them. CDR3 length equals 16 residues. Germline V lookup: CDR1 PRHDT, CDR2 FYEKMQ (reference sequence). The DNA of the CDR3 is TGTGCCAGCAGCTTAGGCGAGGTGGGGTATACCGGGGAGCTGTTTTTT. This gives the protein CASSLGEVGYTGELFF.

This clonotype has a count of ten or more. CDR3 loop: CASSYYRTRLVVGANVLTF. The CDR3 nucleotides read TGTGCCAGCAGTTACTACCGGACACGGCTCGTGGTGGGAGCCAACGTCCTGACTTTC. This chain uses TRBV6-2 or TRBV6-3 with TRBJ2-6; possibly TRBD1 for D (5 bases). The CDR3 is made up of 19 amino acids. CDR1 is MNHEY, CDR2 SVGEGT, per germline. Trimming took 1 base from V and 7 from J, leaving 23 bases between them.

This rearrangement joins TRBV12-3 or TRBV12-4 to TRBJ1-5; unclear D gene. The CDR3 is made up of 15 amino acids. V lost 5 bases and J lost 3, with 14 bases in between. The CDR3: CASSASWVANQPQHF. The CDR3, as DNA: TGTGCCAGCAGTGCCTCTTGGGTGGCCAATCAGCCCCAGCATTTT.

This clonotype appeared many times. The V and J genes are TRBV7-1 and TRBJ2-6, with 9 bases lining up with TRBD2. TRBV7-1 is an ORF for which the function is uncertain. The V and J ends lost 3 bases and 0 bases, in that order; junction bases with no gene match: 12. The CDR3 covers 20 residues. The CDR3 sequence: CASSSPSRLAALSGANVLTF. The CDR3 DNA reads TGTGCCAGCAGCTCGCCTTCGAGACTAGCGGCGCTCTCTGGGGCCAACGTCCTGACTTTC.

The chain carries TRBV19 and TRBJ1-1; D not resolved. Germline V CDR1 and CDR2: LNHDA, SQIVND (reference sequence). This CDR3 has 13 residues. The V and J ends lost 3 bases and 2 bases respectively, with 7 bases between them. Here the CDR3 DNA reads TGTGCCAGTAGTATCGCGACCAACACTGAAGCTTTCTTT. Its protein is CASSIATNTEAFF.

This clonotype has a handful of counts. The chain uses TRBV19 and TRBJ1-5, with D possibly being TRBD1 (5 bases). The length of the CDR3 is 14 residues. V lost 7 bases, J lost 2 bases, and 12 bases lay in between. CDR1 and CDR2 (germline): LNHDA, SQIVND (reference sequence). The CDR3 here is CASIGGYGNQPQHF. The CDR3 DNA reads TGTGCCAGTATTGGGGGGTATGGCAATCAGCCCCAGCATTTT.

This clonotype was counted at least ten times. V is TRBV6-1 and J is TRBJ1-5, with D perhaps TRBD1 (6 bases). Trimming stripped 4 bases from V and 7 bases from J, with 11 bases between. The CDR3 has 13 residues. Per germline, CDR1 MNHNS and CDR2 SASEGT. The CDR3 DNA follows: TGTGCCAGCAGTGCTGGGGGCGTCCAGCCCCAGCATTTT. This gives the protein CASSAGGVQPQHF.

This clonotype was seen a few times. The V gene is TRBV12-3 or TRBV12-4, the J gene TRBJ2-2; the D is unclear. V was shortened by 4 bases and J by 3 bases, with 9 bases between the two germline ends. The CDR3 is made up of 14 amino acids. CDR3 in amino acids: CASSYIAYTGELFF. In nucleotides, the CDR3 is TGTGCCAGCAGTTACATCGCCTACACCGGGGAGCTGTTTTTT.

Points on this clonotype: Lacking the conserved final phenylalanine or tryptophan, this CDR3 likely reflects a read error. This sequence joins TRBV9 and TRBJ1-2; D is ambiguous. This CDR3 region has 15 residues. From germline, CDR1 is SGDLS and CDR2 YYNGEE. V dropped 0 bases and J dropped 0 bases, with 9 bases sitting between them. This CDR3 reads CASSVEGRANYGYTS. The CDR3 region has the DNA TGTGCCAGCAGCGTAGAAGGCAGAGCTAACTATGGCTACACCTCC.

Turning to this clonotype: A read error may be the cause here, since a much bigger clone is one base away. This chain joins TRBV20-1 and TRBJ1-1; possibly TRBD1 for D (5 bases). The CDR3 has 13 residues. Germline assignment: CDR1 DFQATT and CDR2 SNEGSKA (reference sequence). The CDR3, as DNA: TGCAGTGCCAGGTGGGGTCTGGACACTGAAGCTTGCTTT. Its protein is CSARWGLDTEACF.

In its sample, this clonotype was seen a few times. The gene calls are TRBV18 and TRBJ2-3; D is perhaps TRBD1 (5 bases). The CDR3 extends over 15 amino acids. Germline V gives CDR1 KGHSH, CDR2 LQKENI. Trimming pared 4 bases from V and 2 bases from J, leaving 13 bases between. The CDR3 here is CASSQQVSDTDTQYF. For the CDR3, the DNA is TGTGCCAGCTCACAACAGGTCTCGGACACAGATACGCAGTATTTT.

The chain links TRBV4-1 to TRBJ1-2; D ambiguous. Germline CDR1 reads MGHRA; CDR2 reads YSYEKL. The germline V and J ends were trimmed by 1 base and 5 bases, with 17 bases remaining between them. The CDR3 runs 16 residues. DNA for the CDR3: TGCGCCAGCAGCCAAGTTCAAGGAATCTGGATATATGGCTACACCTTC. It is translated as CASSQVQGIWIYGYTF.

This clonotype was counted ten times or more. The chain employs TRBV18 and TRBJ1-5, with unresolved D. Germline V gives CDR1 KGHSH, CDR2 LQKENI. V was cut by 2 bases and J by 3 bases, with 8 bases left in between. The CDR3 sequence is 14 residues long. CDR3 in DNA: TGTGCCAGCTCACCAGGTGTAAACAATCAGCCCCAGCATTTT. Amino acid sequence: CASSPGVNNQPQHF.

This clonotype was counted at least ten times. Its ends do not fully match the called genes, so a read error is possible. The chain joins TRBV6-5 to TRBJ1-5; 10 bases are a match to TRBD1. The germline V gene has CDR1 MNHEY and CDR2 SVGAGI. This CDR3 is built from 16 residues. CDR3 coding DNA: TGTGCCAGCAATTACCCGGGACAGGGGAGCAATCAGCCCCAGCATTTT. This encodes CASNYPGQGSNQPQHF.

This clonotype was recorded at least ten times. The rearrangement uses TRBV6-5 and TRBJ1-3; D is ambiguous. Trimming took 0 bases from V and 3 from J, leaving 9 bases between them. This CDR3 comprises 15 residues. Germline V CDR1 and CDR2: MNHEY, SVGAGI. The CDR3 DNA reads TGTGCCAGCAGTTACTCTGTCGGAAGTGGAAACACCATATATTTT. Its translation is CASSYSVGSGNTIYF.

The V and J genes are TRBV9 and TRBJ2-2; D remains ambiguous. The CDR3 runs 14 residues. V was clipped by 0 bases and J by 2 bases, with 5 bases between them. In germline, CDR1 is SGDLS, CDR2 YYNGEE. The CDR3 region is CASSVELNTGELFF. In nucleotides, the CDR3 is TGTGCCAGCAGCGTAGAATTAAACACCGGGGAGCTGTTTTTT. Drawing the rest from reference TRBV9 and TRBJ2-2, the complete variable domain is DSGVTQTPKHLITATGQRVTLRCSPRSGDLSVYWYQQSLDQGLQFLIQYYNGEERAKGNILERFSAQQFPDLHSELNLSSLELGDSALYFCASSVELNTGELFFGEGSRLTVL.

This clonotype was counted at least ten times. The chain joins TRBV6-5 to TRBJ2-5; the D gene is possibly TRBD2 (5 bases). CDR1 MNHEY and CDR2 SVGAGI come from the germline V gene. The V and J ends lost 6 bases and 5 bases respectively, with 13 bases between them. The CDR3 has 13 residues. CDR3 nucleotide sequence: TGTGCCAGCAGGCGCGGAGGCGGGGAGACCCAGTACTTC. Its translation: CASRRGGGETQYF.

This clonotype was recorded many times. V usage is TRBV13 and J usage is TRBJ2-7; D remains ambiguous. V was cut by 0 bases and J by 3 bases, with 12 bases left in between. Per the germline V gene, CDR1 is PRHDT and CDR2 is FYEKMQ (reference sequence). The CDR3 is 15 residues long. The CDR3 is CASSLGPRKNYEQYF. The DNA of the CDR3 is TGTGCCAGCAGCTTAGGTCCCCGGAAAAACTACGAGCAGTACTTC.

This clonotype was recorded many times. The chain employs TRBV7-3 and TRBJ2-7, with TRBD2 matching 9 bases. This CDR3 is built from 18 residues. CDR1 is SGHTA and CDR2 is FQGTGA in the germline V gene. Trimming cost V 3 bases and J 0 bases; bases outside gene matches: 12. The CDR3 nucleotides are TGTGCCAGCAGCTTTAAGCGGGGGGCGTATCAGAACTCCTACGAGCAGTACTTC. Protein product: CASSFKRGAYQNSYEQYF.

This clonotype was seen many times. An end of the junction does not agree with germline; a read error may underlie this. The gene calls are TRBV6-1 and TRBJ1-1, with D unresolved. CDR1 MNHNS and CDR2 SASEGT come from the germline V gene. The CDR3 extends over 13 amino acids. The CDR3 coding sequence is TGTGCCAGCAGTGGAGGCATGAACATTGAAGCTTTCTTT. Translating gives CASSGGMNIEAFF.

This clonotype was detected a few times. The chain employs TRBV12-3 or TRBV12-4 and TRBJ2-7; tentatively, D is TRBD1 or TRBD2 (5 bases each). Trimming pared 7 bases from V and 4 bases from J, leaving 17 bases between. This CDR3 contains 14 residues. Written as DNA, the CDR3 is TGTGCCAGCACCATTGGGACCGCAGGTTACGAGCAGTACTTC. Residues: CASTIGTAGYEQYF.

The chain combines TRBV6-4 with TRBJ1-2; the D is unclear. CDR3 length: 11 amino acids. Trimming stripped 7 bases from V and 7 bases from J, with 10 bases between. Germline CDR1 is MRHNA and CDR2 is SNTAGT. The CDR3 loop reads CASNSKGGYTF. The CDR3 DNA is TGTGCCAGCAATAGTAAGGGTGGCTACACCTTC.

Points on this clonotype: With a much larger clone just one base away, this may be a read error. J is TRBJ2-7 and V is TRBV28, with 7 bases fitting TRBD1. This CDR3 region has 14 residues. Germline V gives CDR1 MDHEN, CDR2 SYDVKM. The CDR3 protein is CASSPPRGWDEQCF. The CDR3 coding sequence is TGTGCCAGCAGTCCCCCCAGGGGGTGGGACGAGCAGTGCTTC.

This clonotype has a count of ten or more. The V call is TRBV7-8, the J call TRBJ2-5, with 8 bases identical to TRBD2. Trimming at V came to 5 bases and at J to 1 base, leaving 15 bases not matched to a gene. The CDR3 sequence is 18 residues long. CDR1 and CDR2 from the germline V gene are SGHVS and FQNEAQ. The CDR3 protein is CASSIGSRGRPPQETQYF. CDR3 nucleotides: TGTGCCAGCAGCATAGGTTCTCGCGGGAGGCCCCCCCAAGAGACCCAGTACTTC.

At least ten counts were recorded for this clonotype. The rearrangement links TRBV20-1 to TRBJ2-1; 10 bases match TRBD2. The CDR3 totals 15 residues. Per germline, CDR1 DFQATT and CDR2 SNEGSKA (reference sequence). The V gene end was trimmed by 5 bases and the J gene end by 6 bases; junction bases not matched to a gene: 10. The CDR3 is CSAPLAGGPCNEQFF. CDR3 DNA sequence: TGCAGTGCTCCTTTAGCGGGAGGCCCCTGCAATGAGCAGTTCTTC.

The sample holds many counts of this clonotype. The V call is TRBV6-2 or TRBV6-3, the J call TRBJ1-1; TRBD1 agrees at 7 bases. Germline loops: CDR1 MNHEY, CDR2 SVGEGT. The CDR3 has 19 amino acids. Trimming at V came to 6 bases and at J to 1 base, leaving 20 bases not matched to a gene. CDR3 DNA sequence: TGTGCCAGCAGCCTATGTTGGACAGGCACCCCCCTTACGAACACTGAAGCTTTCTTT. It yields the protein CASSLCWTGTPLTNTEAFF.